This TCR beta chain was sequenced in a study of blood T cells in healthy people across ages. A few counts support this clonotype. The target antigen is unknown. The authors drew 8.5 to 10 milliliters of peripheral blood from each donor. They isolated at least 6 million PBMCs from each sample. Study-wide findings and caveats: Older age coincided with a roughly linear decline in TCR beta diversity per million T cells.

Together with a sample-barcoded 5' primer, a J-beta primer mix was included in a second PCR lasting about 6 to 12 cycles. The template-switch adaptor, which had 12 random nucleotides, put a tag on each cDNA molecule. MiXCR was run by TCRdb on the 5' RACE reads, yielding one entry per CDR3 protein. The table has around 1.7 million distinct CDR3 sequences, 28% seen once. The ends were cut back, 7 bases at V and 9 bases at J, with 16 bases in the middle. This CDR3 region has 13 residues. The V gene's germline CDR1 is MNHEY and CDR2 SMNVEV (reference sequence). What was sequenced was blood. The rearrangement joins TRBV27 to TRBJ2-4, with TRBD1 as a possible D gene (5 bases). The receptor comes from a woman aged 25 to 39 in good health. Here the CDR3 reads CASTKGVFSIQYF. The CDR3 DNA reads TGTGCCAGCACCAAAGGGGTGTTTAGCATTCAGTACTTC.